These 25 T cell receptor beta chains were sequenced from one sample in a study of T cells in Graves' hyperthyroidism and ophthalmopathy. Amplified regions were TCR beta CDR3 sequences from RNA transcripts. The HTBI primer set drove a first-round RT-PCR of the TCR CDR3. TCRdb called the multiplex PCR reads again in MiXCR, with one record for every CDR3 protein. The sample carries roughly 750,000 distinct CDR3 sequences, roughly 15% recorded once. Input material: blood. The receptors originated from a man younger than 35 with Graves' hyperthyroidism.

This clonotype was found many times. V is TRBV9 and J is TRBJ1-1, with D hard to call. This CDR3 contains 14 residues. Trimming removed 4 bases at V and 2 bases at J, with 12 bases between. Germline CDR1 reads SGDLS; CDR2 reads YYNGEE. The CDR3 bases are TGTGCCAGCAGCCGACCGGGGTCCAACACTGAAGCTTTCTTT. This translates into CASSRPGSNTEAFF.

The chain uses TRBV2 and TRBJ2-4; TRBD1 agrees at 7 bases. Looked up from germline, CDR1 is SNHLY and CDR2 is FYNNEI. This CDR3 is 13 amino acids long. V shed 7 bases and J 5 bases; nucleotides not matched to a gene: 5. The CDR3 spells CASIGTAENIQYF. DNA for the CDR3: TGTGCCAGCATCGGGACAGCAGAAAACATTCAGTACTTC. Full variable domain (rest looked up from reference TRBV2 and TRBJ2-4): EPEVTQTPSHQVTQMGQEVILRCVPISNHLYFYWYRQILGQKVEFLVSFYNNEISEKSEIFDDQFSVERPDGSNFTLKIRSTKLEDSAMYFCASIGTAENIQYFGAGTRLSVL.

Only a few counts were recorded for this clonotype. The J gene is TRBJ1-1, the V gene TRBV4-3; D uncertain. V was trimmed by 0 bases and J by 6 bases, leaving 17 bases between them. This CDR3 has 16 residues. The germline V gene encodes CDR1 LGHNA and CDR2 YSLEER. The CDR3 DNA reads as TGCGCCAGCAGCCAAGATAGCGCAGTCGGGCGGGCTGAAGCTTTCTTT. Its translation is CASSQDSAVGRAEAFF.

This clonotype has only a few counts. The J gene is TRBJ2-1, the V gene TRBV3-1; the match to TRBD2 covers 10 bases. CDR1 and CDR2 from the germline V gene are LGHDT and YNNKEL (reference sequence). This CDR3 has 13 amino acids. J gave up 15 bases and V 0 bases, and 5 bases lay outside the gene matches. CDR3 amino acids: CASSQDWSGRGFF. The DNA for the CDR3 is TGTGCCAGCAGCCAAGATTGGAGCGGGAGGGGGTTCTTC.

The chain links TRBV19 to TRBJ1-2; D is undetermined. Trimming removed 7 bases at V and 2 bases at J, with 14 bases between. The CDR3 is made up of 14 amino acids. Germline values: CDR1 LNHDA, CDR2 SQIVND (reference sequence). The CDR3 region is CASTFGRTNYGYTF. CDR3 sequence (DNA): TGTGCCAGTACTTTTGGCAGAACCAACTATGGCTACACCTTC.

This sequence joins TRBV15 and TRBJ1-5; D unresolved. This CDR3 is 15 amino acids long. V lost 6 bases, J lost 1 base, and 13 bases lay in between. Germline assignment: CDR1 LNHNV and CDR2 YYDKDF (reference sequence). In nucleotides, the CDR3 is TGTGCCACCAGTAGACGGTCGGGCAGCAATCAGCCCCAGCATTTT. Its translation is CATSRRSGSNQPQHF.

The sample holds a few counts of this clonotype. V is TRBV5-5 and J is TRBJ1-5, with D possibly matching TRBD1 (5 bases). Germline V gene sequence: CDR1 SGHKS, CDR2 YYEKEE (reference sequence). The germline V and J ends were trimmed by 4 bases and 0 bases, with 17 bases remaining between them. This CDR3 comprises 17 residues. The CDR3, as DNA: TGTGCCAGCAGCACGTTAAGGGACTTGGATAGCAATCAGCCCCAGCATTTT. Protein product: CASSTLRDLDSNQPQHF.

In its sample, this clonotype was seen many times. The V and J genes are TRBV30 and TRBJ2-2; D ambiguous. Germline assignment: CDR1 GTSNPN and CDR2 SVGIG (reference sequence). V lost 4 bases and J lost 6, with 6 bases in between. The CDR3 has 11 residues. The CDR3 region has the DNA TGTGCCTGGAATAGGGCCGGGGAGCTGTTTTTT. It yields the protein CAWNRAGELFF.

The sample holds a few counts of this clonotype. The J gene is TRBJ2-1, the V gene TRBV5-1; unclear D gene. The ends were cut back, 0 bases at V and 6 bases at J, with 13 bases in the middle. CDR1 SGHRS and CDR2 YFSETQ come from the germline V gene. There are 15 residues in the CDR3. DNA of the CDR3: TGCGCCAGCAGCTTGGCAGCGTCTAACCCCAATGAGCAGTTCTTC. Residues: CASSLAASNPNEQFF. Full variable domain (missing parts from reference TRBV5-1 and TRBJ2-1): KAGVTQTPRYLIKTRGQQVTLSCSPISGHRSVSWYQQTPGQGLQFLFEYFSETQRNKGNFPGRFSGRQFSNSRSEMNVSTLELGDSALYLCASSLAASNPNEQFFGPGTRLTVL.

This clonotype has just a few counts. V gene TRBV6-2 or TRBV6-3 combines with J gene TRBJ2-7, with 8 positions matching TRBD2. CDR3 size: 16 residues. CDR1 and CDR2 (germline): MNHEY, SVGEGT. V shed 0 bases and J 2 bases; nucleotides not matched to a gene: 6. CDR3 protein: CASSYSSSGRAYEQYF. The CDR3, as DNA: TGTGCCAGCAGTTACTCGTCAAGCGGGAGAGCCTACGAGCAGTACTTC.

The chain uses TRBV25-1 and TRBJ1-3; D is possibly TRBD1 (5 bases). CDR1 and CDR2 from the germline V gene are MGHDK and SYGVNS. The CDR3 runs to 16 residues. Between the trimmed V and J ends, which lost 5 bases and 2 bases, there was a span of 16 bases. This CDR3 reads CASSHNSGSAGNTIYF. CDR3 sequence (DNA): TGTGCCAGCAGTCACAATTCAGGGTCGGCTGGAAACACCATATATTTT.

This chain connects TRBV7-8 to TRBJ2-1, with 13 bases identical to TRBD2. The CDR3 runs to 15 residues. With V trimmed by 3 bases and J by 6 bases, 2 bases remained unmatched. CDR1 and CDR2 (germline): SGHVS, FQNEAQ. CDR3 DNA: TGTGCCAGCAGCTTGGGGACTAGCGGGATCAATGAGCAGTTCTTC. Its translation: CASSLGTSGINEQFF.

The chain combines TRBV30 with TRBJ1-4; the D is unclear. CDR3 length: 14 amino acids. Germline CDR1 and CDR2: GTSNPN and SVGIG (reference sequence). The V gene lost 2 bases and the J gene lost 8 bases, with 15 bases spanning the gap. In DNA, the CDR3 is TGTGCCTGGAGTACCCCCGGACGGTCGGAAAAACTGTTTTTT. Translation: CAWSTPGRSEKLFF.

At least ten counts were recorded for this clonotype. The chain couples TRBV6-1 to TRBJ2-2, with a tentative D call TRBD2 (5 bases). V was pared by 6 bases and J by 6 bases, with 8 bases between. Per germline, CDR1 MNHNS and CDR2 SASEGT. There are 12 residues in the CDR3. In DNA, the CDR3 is TGTGCCAGCAGACTAGAAGCCGGGGAGCTGTTTTTT. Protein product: CASRLEAGELFF.

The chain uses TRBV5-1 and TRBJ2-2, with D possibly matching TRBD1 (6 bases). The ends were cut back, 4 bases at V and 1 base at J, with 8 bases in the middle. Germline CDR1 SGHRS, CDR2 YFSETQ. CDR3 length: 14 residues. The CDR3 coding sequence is TGCGCCAGCAGCGTACAGGGGAACACCGGGGAGCTGTTTTTT. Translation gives CASSVQGNTGELFF. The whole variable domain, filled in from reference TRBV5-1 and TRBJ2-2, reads KAGVTQTPRYLIKTRGQQVTLSCSPISGHRSVSWYQQTPGQGLQFLFEYFSETQRNKGNFPGRFSGRQFSNSRSEMNVSTLELGDSALYLCASSVQGNTGELFFGEGSRLTVL.

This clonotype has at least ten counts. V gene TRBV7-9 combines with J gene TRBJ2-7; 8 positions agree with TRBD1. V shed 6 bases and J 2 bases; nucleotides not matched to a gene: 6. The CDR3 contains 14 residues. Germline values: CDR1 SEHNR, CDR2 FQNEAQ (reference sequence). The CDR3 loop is CASSPQGATYEQYF. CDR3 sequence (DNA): TGTGCCAGCAGTCCTCAGGGGGCAACCTACGAGCAGTACTTC.

CDR3 in amino acids: CSARGPGRETGNEQFF. In DNA, the CDR3 is TGCAGTGCTAGAGGGCCCGGGCGGGAGACTGGCAATGAGCAGTTCTTC. V usage is TRBV20-1 and J usage is TRBJ2-1, with 7 bases identical to TRBD2. Germline V gene sequence: CDR1 DFQATT, CDR2 SNEGSKA (reference sequence). This CDR3 spans 16 amino acids. V was clipped by 1 base and J by 6 bases; unmatched bases: 12.

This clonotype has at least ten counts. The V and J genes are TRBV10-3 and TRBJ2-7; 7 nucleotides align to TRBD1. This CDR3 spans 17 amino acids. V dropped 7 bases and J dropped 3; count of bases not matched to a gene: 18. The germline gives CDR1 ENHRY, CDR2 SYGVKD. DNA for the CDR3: TGTGCCATCACCTTGGGCCTCCCCGGGACAGTTAACTACGAGCAGTACTTC. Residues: CAITLGLPGTVNYEQYF.

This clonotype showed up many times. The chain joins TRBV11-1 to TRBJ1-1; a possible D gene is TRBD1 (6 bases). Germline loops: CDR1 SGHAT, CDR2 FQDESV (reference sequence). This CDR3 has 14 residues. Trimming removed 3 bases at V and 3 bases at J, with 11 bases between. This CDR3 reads CASSFWGRDTEAFF. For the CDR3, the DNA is TGTGCCAGCAGCTTTTGGGGGCGCGACACTGAAGCTTTCTTT. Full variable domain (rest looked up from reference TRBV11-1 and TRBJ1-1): EAEVAQSPRYKITEKSQAVAFWCDPISGHATLYWYRQILGQGPELLVQFQDESVVDDSQLPKDRFSAERLKGVDSTLKIQPAELGDSAMYLCASSFWGRDTEAFFGQGTRLTVV.

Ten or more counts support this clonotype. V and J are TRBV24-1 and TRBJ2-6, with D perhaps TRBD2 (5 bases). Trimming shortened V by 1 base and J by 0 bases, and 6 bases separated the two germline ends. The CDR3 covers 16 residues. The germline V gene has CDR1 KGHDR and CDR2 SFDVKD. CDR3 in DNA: TGTGCCACCAGTGATTTTCGGGGCTCTGGGGCCAACGTCCTGACTTTC. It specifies CATSDFRGSGANVLTF.

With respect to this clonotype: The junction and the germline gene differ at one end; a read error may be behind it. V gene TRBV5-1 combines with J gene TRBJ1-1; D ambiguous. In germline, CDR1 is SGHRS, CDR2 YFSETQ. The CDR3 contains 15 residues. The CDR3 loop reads CASSLDTLMNTGAFF. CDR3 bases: TGCGCCAGCAGCTTGGATACCTTGATGAACACTGGAGCTTTCTTT.

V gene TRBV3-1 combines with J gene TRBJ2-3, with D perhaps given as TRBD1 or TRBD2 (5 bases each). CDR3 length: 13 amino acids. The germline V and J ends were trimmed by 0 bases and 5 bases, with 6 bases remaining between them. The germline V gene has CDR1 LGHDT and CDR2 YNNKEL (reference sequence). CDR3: CASSQERGDTQYF. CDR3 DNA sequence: TGTGCCAGCAGCCAAGAGAGGGGAGATACGCAGTATTTT.

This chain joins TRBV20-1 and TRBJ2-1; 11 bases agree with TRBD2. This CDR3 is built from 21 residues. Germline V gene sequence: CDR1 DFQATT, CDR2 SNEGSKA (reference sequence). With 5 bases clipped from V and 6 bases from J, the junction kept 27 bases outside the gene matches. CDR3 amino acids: CSAPWLGSSGRETATLNEQFF. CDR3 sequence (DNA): TGCAGTGCTCCTTGGTTGGGTAGTAGCGGGAGGGAAACAGCCACACTCAATGAGCAGTTCTTC.

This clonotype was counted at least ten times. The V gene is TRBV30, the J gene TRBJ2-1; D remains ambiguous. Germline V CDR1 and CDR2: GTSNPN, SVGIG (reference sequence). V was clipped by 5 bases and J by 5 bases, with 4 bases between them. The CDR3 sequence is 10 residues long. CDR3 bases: TGTGCCTGGGGGGACAATGAGCAGTTCTTC. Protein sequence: CAWGDNEQFF.

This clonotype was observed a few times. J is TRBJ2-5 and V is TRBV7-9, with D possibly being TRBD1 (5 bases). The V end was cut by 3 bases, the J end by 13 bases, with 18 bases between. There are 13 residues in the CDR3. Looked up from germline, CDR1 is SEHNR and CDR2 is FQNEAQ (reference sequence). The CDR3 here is CASSFQTQGPGYF. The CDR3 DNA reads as TGTGCCAGCAGCTTCCAGACTCAGGGTCCTGGGTACTTC.